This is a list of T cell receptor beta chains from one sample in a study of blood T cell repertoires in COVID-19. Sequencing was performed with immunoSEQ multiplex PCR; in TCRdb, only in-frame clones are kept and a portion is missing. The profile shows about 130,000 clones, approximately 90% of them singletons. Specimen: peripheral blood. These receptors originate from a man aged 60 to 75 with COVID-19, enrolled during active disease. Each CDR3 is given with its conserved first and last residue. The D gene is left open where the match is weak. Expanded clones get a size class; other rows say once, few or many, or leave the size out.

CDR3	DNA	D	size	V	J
CASSTLPSLVSRYEQYF	TGTGCCAGCAGTACCCTACCTTCCTTAGTCTCTCGGTACGAGCAGTACTTC	-	-	TRBV27	TRBJ2-7
CASILNGRGEQYF	TGTGCCAGCATTCTAAACGGCAGGGGAGAACAGTACTTC	-	-	TRBV6-4	TRBJ2-7
CSASFQRGEGDTQYF	TGCAGTGCTAGTTTCCAGCGGGGGGAGGGAGATACGCAGTATTTT	TRBD2	few	TRBV20-1	TRBJ2-3
CASSRAKSSYEQYF	TGTGCCAGTAGTAGAGCGAAATCTTCCTACGAGCAGTACTTC	-	-	TRBV19	TRBJ2-7
CASSRGTGVEGYTF	TGTGCCAGCAGCAGGGGGACAGGGGTTGAGGGCTACACCTTC	TRBD1	once	TRBV5-4	TRBJ1-2
CASSPRTENSPLHF	TGTGCCAGCAGCCCGAGAACCGAGAATTCACCCCTCCACTTT	-	-	TRBV5-4	TRBJ1-6
CSVGDRGTTEAFF	TGCAGCGTCGGGGACAGGGGAACCACTGAAGCTTTCTTT	TRBD1	-	TRBV29-1	TRBJ1-1
CASSLSAVNLYEQYF	TGTGCCAGCAGCTTATCCGCAGTGAACCTCTACGAGCAGTACTTC	-	-	TRBV11-2	TRBJ2-7
CASSGGRLPGQPQHF	TGTGCCAGCAGTGGGGGCCGGCTTCCAGGACAGCCCCAGCATTTT	-	-	TRBV6-6	TRBJ1-5
CASSFRAGRNYEQYF	TGTGCCAGCAGCTTTCGGGCGGGGAGGAACTACGAGCAGTACTTC	-	-	TRBV7-2	TRBJ2-7
CASSYYPLRDYGYTF	TGTGCCAGCAGTTACTATCCTCTTCGGGACTATGGCTACACCTTC	-	-	TRBV6-5	TRBJ1-2
CASSPDRAQPQHF	TGTGCCAGCAGTCCAGACAGGGCTCAGCCCCAGCATTTT	TRBD1	-	TRBV7-8	TRBJ1-5
CASSWGTGGFQETQYF	TGCGCCAGCAGCTGGGGGACAGGGGGATTTCAGGAGACCCAGTACTTC	TRBD1	once	TRBV5-1	TRBJ2-5
CASSLRVLAPNEQYF	TGTGCCAGCAGCTTAAGAGTACTAGCGCCAAACGAGCAGTACTTC	TRBD2	-	TRBV11-2	TRBJ2-7
CASEDRGGSEAFF	TGCGCCAGCGAAGACAGGGGCGGCTCTGAAGCTTTCTTT	TRBD1	-	TRBV5-1	TRBJ1-1
CASRLTGDQDTQYF	TGCGCCAGCAGGCTGACAGGGGACCAGGATACGCAGTATTTT	TRBD1	-	TRBV5-1	TRBJ2-3
CASTRGLGEKLFF	TGTGCCTCAACCAGGGGGCTGGGAGAAAAACTGTTTTTT	TRBD1	-	TRBV14	TRBJ1-4
CASSQGEVGGTEAFF	TGCGCCAGCAGCCAAGGAGAGGTCGGGGGCACTGAAGCTTTCTTT	-	-	TRBV4-1	TRBJ1-1
CASSLAYSNQPQHF	TGTGCCAGCAGTTTGGCTTATAGCAATCAGCCCCAGCATTTT	-	-	TRBV28	TRBJ1-5
CASSLGQYEQYF	TGCGCCAGCAGCTTGGGACAGTACGAGCAGTACTTC	-	-	TRBV5-1	TRBJ2-7
CSVEVGGLAEAFF	TGCAGCGTTGAAGTAGGGGGCTTGGCTGAAGCTTTCTTT	TRBD1	-	TRBV29-1	TRBJ1-1
CATSDPPGGTNTGELFF	TGTGCCACCAGTGATCCACCTGGGGGGACGAACACCGGGGAGCTGTTTTTT	-	-	TRBV24-1	TRBJ2-2
CASTFRGGYTF	TGTGCCAGCACCTTCCGGGGGGGCTACACCTTC	-	-	TRBV12-3/TRBV12-4	TRBJ1-2
CASSLGGGYSEQYF	TGTGCCAGCAGCTTAGGAGGGGGTTATAGCGAGCAGTACTTC	-	-	TRBV7-2	TRBJ2-7
CASSAGQGNSPLHF	TGTGCCAGCAGCGCGGGACAGGGAAATTCACCCCTCCACTTT	TRBD1	-	TRBV7-8	TRBJ1-6
CASRQKGGYTF	TGTGCCAGCAGACAGAAGGGGGGCTACACCTTC	-	-	TRBV28	TRBJ1-2
CASSLWAAGNEKLFF	TGTGCCAGCAGTTTATGGGCGGCCGGGAATGAAAAACTGTTTTTT	-	-	TRBV28	TRBJ1-4
CASSEGPTGVGSPLHF	TGTGCCAGCAGCGAAGGTCCCACAGGGGTAGGCTCACCCCTCCACTTT	TRBD1	-	TRBV6-4	TRBJ1-6